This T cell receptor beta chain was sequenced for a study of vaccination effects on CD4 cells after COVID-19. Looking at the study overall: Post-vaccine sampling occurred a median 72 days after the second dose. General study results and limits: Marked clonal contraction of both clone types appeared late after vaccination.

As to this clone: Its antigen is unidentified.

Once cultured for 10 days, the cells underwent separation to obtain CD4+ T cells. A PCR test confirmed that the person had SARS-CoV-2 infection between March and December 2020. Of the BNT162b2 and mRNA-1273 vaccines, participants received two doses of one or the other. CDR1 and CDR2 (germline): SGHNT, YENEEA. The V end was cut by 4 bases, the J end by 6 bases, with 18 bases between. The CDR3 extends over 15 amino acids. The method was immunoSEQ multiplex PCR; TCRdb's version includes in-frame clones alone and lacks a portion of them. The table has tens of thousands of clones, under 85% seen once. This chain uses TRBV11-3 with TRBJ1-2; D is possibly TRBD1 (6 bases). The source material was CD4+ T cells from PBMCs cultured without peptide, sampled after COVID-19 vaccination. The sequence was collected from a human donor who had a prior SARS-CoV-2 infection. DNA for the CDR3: TGTGCCAGCAGCTGGGGCCCTAGAGGGGGTAATGGCTACACCTTC. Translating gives CASSWGPRGGNGYTF. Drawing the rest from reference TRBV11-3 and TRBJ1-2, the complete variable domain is EAGVVQSPRYKIIEKKQPVAFWCNPISGHNTLYWYLQNLGQGPELLIRYENEEAVDDSQLPKDRFSAERLKGVDSTLKIQPAELGDSAVYLCASSWGPRGGNGYTFGSGTRLTVV.